Listed below are T cell receptor beta chains from one sample, sequenced in a study of OX40 agonist ivuxolimab in advanced cancers. The assay was immunoSEQ multiplex PCR, and TCRdb's table has in-frame clones only and misses some. Of approximately 29,000 clones listed, roughly 80% are singletons. The sample was CD4+ or CD8+ T cells sorted from blood, taken in a trial of the OX40 agonist ivuxolimab. The receptors here all came from an adult with an advanced solid tumor such as melanoma, head and neck, liver or kidney cancer. CDR3s leave out the opening cysteine and the closing phenylalanine or tryptophan. The order of the fields is V gene, D gene, J gene, CDR3 protein. The D gene is left open where the match is weak.

V gene: TRBV27; D gene: NA; J gene: TRBJ2-7; CDR3 protein: ASSSTAFSGNPYEQY
V gene: TRBV18; D gene: NA; J gene: TRBJ2-7; CDR3 protein: ASSGRPGEQY
V gene: TRBV5-6; D gene: TRBD2; J gene: TRBJ2-7; CDR3 protein: ASSFPTSGSYEQY
V gene: TRBV4-1; D gene: NA; J gene: TRBJ2-1; CDR3 protein: ASSIPNYNEQF
V gene: TRBV7-9; D gene: NA; J gene: TRBJ1-2; CDR3 protein: ASSTSRDGNYGYT
V gene: TRBV5-6; D gene: NA; J gene: TRBJ2-2; CDR3 protein: ASSLAITGELF
V gene: TRBV19; D gene: NA; J gene: TRBJ2-1; CDR3 protein: ASSMGDGRYYNEQF
V gene: TRBV6-5; D gene: NA; J gene: TRBJ2-7; CDR3 protein: ASSHSLQGYEQY
V gene: TRBV27; D gene: NA; J gene: TRBJ2-3; CDR3 protein: ASSFGGGLTDTQY
V gene: TRBV13; D gene: NA; J gene: TRBJ1-4; CDR3 protein: ASSLRGPEKLF
V gene: TRBV6-6; D gene: NA; J gene: TRBJ2-5; CDR3 protein: ASSHRDIQETQY
V gene: TRBV25-1; D gene: NA; J gene: TRBJ1-5; CDR3 protein: ASAAGGVQPQH
V gene: TRBV6-1; D gene: TRBD2; J gene: TRBJ2-7; CDR3 protein: AASRRGLAGNEQY
V gene: TRBV4-1; D gene: NA; J gene: TRBJ1-1; CDR3 protein: ASSLLTGANTEAF
V gene: TRBV29-1; D gene: NA; J gene: TRBJ2-7; CDR3 protein: SVEKGYQQY
V gene: TRBV25-1; D gene: NA; J gene: TRBJ2-7; CDR3 protein: ASSESEVSTYEQY
V gene: TRBV7-7; D gene: TRBD2; J gene: TRBJ2-1; CDR3 protein: ASSPSGGTYNEQF
V gene: TRBV19; D gene: NA; J gene: TRBJ1-2; CDR3 protein: ASRTATYGYT
V gene: TRBV7-9; D gene: TRBD1; J gene: TRBJ2-7; CDR3 protein: ASSWDRRDYEQY
V gene: TRBV6-4; D gene: NA; J gene: TRBJ2-3; CDR3 protein: ASSPKGGASDTQY
V gene: TRBV28; D gene: NA; J gene: TRBJ1-1; CDR3 protein: ASTVLGEGQNTEAF
V gene: TRBV27; D gene: NA; J gene: TRBJ1-1; CDR3 protein: ASSLYPNTEAF
V gene: TRBV2; D gene: TRBD1; J gene: TRBJ1-4; CDR3 protein: ATAGQGNEKLF
V gene: TRBV4-2; D gene: NA; J gene: TRBJ2-1; CDR3 protein: ASSQGGGEQF
V gene: TRBV27; D gene: NA; J gene: TRBJ2-7; CDR3 protein: ASSPLAGEQY
V gene: TRBV9; D gene: TRBD2; J gene: TRBJ2-5; CDR3 protein: ASSSWASGETQY
V gene: TRBV7-9; D gene: NA; J gene: TRBJ2-2; CDR3 protein: ANNGLGSQGNTGELF
V gene: TRBV11-2; D gene: NA; J gene: TRBJ2-7; CDR3 protein: ASSLESGLPYEQY
V gene: TRBV5-6; D gene: NA; J gene: TRBJ1-2; CDR3 protein: ASSLAERVSYGYT
V gene: TRBV2; D gene: NA; J gene: TRBJ1-3; CDR3 protein: ASSEDGGSAGNTIY
V gene: TRBV4-1; D gene: NA; J gene: TRBJ1-3; CDR3 protein: ASSQTLTGNTIY
V gene: TRBV19; D gene: NA; J gene: TRBJ2-7; CDR3 protein: ASSIEADGPYEQY
V gene: TRBV11-3; D gene: TRBD1; J gene: TRBJ2-1; CDR3 protein: ASSARDRGENEQF
V gene: TRBV2; D gene: NA; J gene: TRBJ2-5; CDR3 protein: ASSRDWGETQY
V gene: TRBV7-2; D gene: NA; J gene: TRBJ2-1; CDR3 protein: ASSWEPRSYNEQF
V gene: TRBV10-3; D gene: TRBD1; J gene: TRBJ2-7; CDR3 protein: AIGPGGAAYEQY
V gene: TRBV9; D gene: NA; J gene: TRBJ2-7; CDR3 protein: ASSVDAGSYEQY
V gene: TRBV4-1; D gene: NA; J gene: TRBJ1-5; CDR3 protein: ASSQLHSNQPQH
V gene: TRBV11-2; D gene: NA; J gene: TRBJ2-1; CDR3 protein: ASSLVGDRYYYNEQF
V gene: TRBV7-9; D gene: TRBD2; J gene: TRBJ2-1; CDR3 protein: ASSAGGSSYNEQF
V gene: TRBV7-8; D gene: NA; J gene: TRBJ2-2; CDR3 protein: ASSAFPAGELF
V gene: TRBV2; D gene: NA; J gene: TRBJ2-5; CDR3 protein: ASIGEGGQETQY
V gene: TRBV13; D gene: TRBD1; J gene: TRBJ2-2; CDR3 protein: ASSSWDSDGELF